The 15 T cell receptor beta chains below all came from one sample that was sequenced in a study of response to subunit inactivated influenza vaccine. TCRdb analysed the RT-PCR reads with MiXCR anew, one entry per CDR3 protein. The sample consists of about 780,000 distinct CDR3 sequences, roughly 18% of them appearing once. The specimen comprised PBMCs from blood, sampled around 5 days after vaccination. Every receptor here comes from a man in his fifties or sixties who received an inactivated influenza vaccine.

This clonotype occurred a few times. V gene TRBV7-9 combines with J gene TRBJ2-1; 7 bases are shared with TRBD2. The CDR3 loop spans 15 amino acids. Germline CDR1 is SEHNR and CDR2 is FQNEAQ (reference sequence). Losses at the gene ends were 4 bases for V and 3 bases for J; bases not matched to a gene: 6. The chain's CDR3 is CASSYRDYSYNEQFF. The CDR3 bases are TGTGCCAGCAGCTACCGGGACTATAGCTACAATGAGCAGTTCTTC.

V is TRBV12-3 or TRBV12-4 and J is TRBJ2-6, with no clear D. V was trimmed by 3 bases and J by 1 base, leaving 10 bases between them. The length of the CDR3 is 16 residues. CDR3 DNA: TGTGCCAGCAGTTTTAGGTCCGGGTCTGGGGCCAACGTCCTGACTTTC. Its translation: CASSFRSGSGANVLTF.

This clonotype was seen a few times. The CDR3 nucleotides read TGTGCCAGCAGCCCCGACAGGATGACAGAGACCCAGTACTTC. Its protein is CASSPDRMTETQYF. The chain combines TRBV7-6 with TRBJ2-5, with D possibly TRBD1 on 6 matching bases. The V gene's germline CDR1 is SGHVS and CDR2 FNYEAQ. The CDR3 length is 14 residues. Trimming stripped 5 bases from V and 4 bases from J, with 14 bases between.

This clonotype was seen more than once but under ten times. The rearrangement joins TRBV29-1 to TRBJ2-1, with 11 bases that match TRBD2. Germline V gives CDR1 SQVTM, CDR2 ANQGSEA. This CDR3 comprises 14 residues. Unmatched junction bases numbered 6, after V lost 7 bases and J lost 4 bases. In DNA form, the CDR3 reads TGCAGCGCTGTTAGCGGGGGGGGATACAATGAGCAGTTCTTC. Translating it yields CSAVSGGGYNEQFF.

This clonotype came up once. V is TRBV12-3 or TRBV12-4 and J is TRBJ1-6; D is perhaps TRBD1 (6 bases). V lost 5 bases, J lost 13 bases, and 9 bases lay in between. The CDR3 has 11 amino acids. The CDR3 sequence: CASSKGGPLHF. The CDR3 DNA follows: TGTGCCAGCAGTAAGGGGGGGCCCCTCCACTTT.

As concerns this clonotype: The junction differs from germline at one of its ends, possibly a read error. This chain uses TRBV28 with TRBJ2-1; 8 bases match TRBD2. The CDR3 covers 19 residues. Looked up from germline, CDR1 is MDHEN and CDR2 is SYDVKM. The CDR3 DNA is TGTGCCCGCAGTTTACGTCCAGGGAACGGCGGGAGGTCCTACAATGAGCAGTTCTTC. Its translation: CARSLRPGNGGRSYNEQFF. The whole variable domain, filled in from reference TRBV28 and TRBJ2-1, reads DVKVTQSSRYLVKRTGEKVFLECVQDMDHENMFWYRQDPGLGLRLIYFSYDVKMKEKGDIPEGYSVSREKKERFSLILESASTNQTSMYLCARSLRPGNGGRSYNEQFFGPGTRLTVL.

The chain joins TRBV6-1 to TRBJ1-5, with TRBD1 as a possible D gene (6 bases). Trimming stripped 6 bases from V and 2 bases from J, with 11 bases between. This CDR3 has 14 amino acids. From germline, CDR1 is MNHNS and CDR2 SASEGT. The CDR3 bases are TGTGCCAGCAGGAAGGGGGGGGGCAATCAGCCCCAGCATTTT. Encoded protein: CASRKGGGNQPQHF.

V is TRBV5-1 and J is TRBJ2-1; D is perhaps TRBD2 (6 bases). V was cut by 0 bases and J by 2 bases, with 9 bases left in between. Germline CDR1 reads SGHRS; CDR2 reads YFSETQ. The CDR3 sequence is 15 residues long. In DNA, the CDR3 is TGCGCCAGCAGCTTGGACGGGAGCCCCTACAATGAGCAGTTCTTC. It translates to CASSLDGSPYNEQFF.

This chain connects TRBV12-3 or TRBV12-4 to TRBJ2-1; D gene ambiguous. The CDR3 spans 11 residues. Trimming shortened V by 4 bases and J by 8 bases, and 6 bases separated the two germline ends. The chain's CDR3 is CASSSDYEQFF. In DNA, the CDR3 is TGTGCCAGCAGTTCCGACTATGAGCAGTTCTTC.

J is TRBJ2-5 and V is TRBV20-1; D gene unclear. Germline V gene sequence: CDR1 DFQATT, CDR2 SNEGSKA (reference sequence). V dropped 1 base and J dropped 3 bases, with 9 bases sitting between them. The CDR3 contains 13 residues. CDR3 in amino acids: CSARGADKETQYF. DNA for the CDR3: TGCAGTGCTAGAGGGGCAGACAAAGAGACCCAGTACTTC.

This clonotype was detected only a few times. This chain uses TRBV20-1 with TRBJ2-1; 11 bases are a match to TRBD2. CDR3 size: 13 residues. The J segment lost 9 bases and the V segment lost 8 bases, leaving 9 bases of the junction unmatched. Germline-derived CDR1 and CDR2 are DFQATT and SNEGSKA (reference sequence). CDR3 nucleotide sequence: TGCAGTACGGCCGGGACTAGCGGAACTGAGCAGTTCTTC. Residues: CSTAGTSGTEQFF.

The chain carries TRBV6-1 and TRBJ2-4; 14 positions match TRBD2. CDR3 length equals 16 residues. V gave up 5 bases and J gave up 7 bases; unmatched junction bases: 7. CDR1 and CDR2 from the germline V gene are MNHNS and SASEGT. CDR3 in DNA: TGTGCCAGCAGTCGACTAGCGGGGGGGCTTTTGAACATTCAGTACTTC. Translated: CASSRLAGGLLNIQYF.

This clonotype was seen only a few times. V and J are TRBV5-1 and TRBJ2-3; TRBD1 matches 7 bases. The CDR3 length is 16 residues. J gave up 1 base and V 3 bases, and 8 bases lay outside the gene matches. The V gene's germline CDR1 is SGHRS and CDR2 YFSETQ. The CDR3 coding sequence is TGCGCCAGCAGCTCTTCAGGGGGTGTAGGCACAGATACGCAGTATTTT. This gives the protein CASSSSGGVGTDTQYF.

This clonotype turned up a few times. J is TRBJ2-3 and V is TRBV5-1; D is undetermined. The V gene's germline CDR1 is SGHRS and CDR2 YFSETQ. The CDR3 sequence is 14 residues long. Trimming stripped 4 bases from V and 4 bases from J, with 13 bases between. This chain's CDR3 is CASSLRRAADTQYF. CDR3 in DNA: TGCGCCAGCAGCCTACGACGGGCGGCAGATACGCAGTATTTT.

This clonotype was recorded many times. The chain is built from TRBV12-3 or TRBV12-4 and TRBJ2-7; D uncertain. The V end lost 5 bases, the J end lost 2 bases, and 10 bases lay between the germline ends. This CDR3 has 13 amino acids. The CDR3 DNA reads TGTGCCAGCAGTCTGGCCGGACCCTACGAGCAGTACTTC. Its protein is CASSLAGPYEQYF.